The subject of this entry is one TCR beta chain. This clonotype appeared once. The specificity of this receptor is unknown. Base qualities are not recorded, but no much larger clone differs from it by a single base. One read offers little support. The library was built by means of RACE. Sequencing took place on a NextSeq 500. During library preparation, unique molecular identifiers were attached to individual cDNA molecules so that TCRs could be counted in a quantitative, reproducible way. From each blood RNA sample, both TCR alpha and TCR beta chains were sequenced. The study's processing was this. A median of about 87,000 TCRs per sample was observed, with a range of about 23,224 to 690,600. V, J and CDR3 annotation of the TCR reads was carried out using the Decombinator software suite. For PS versus PT1 abundance plots, all samples were subsampled to the same number of TCRs (28,000). Expanded TCRs were defined as absent before sensitization and observed at least eight times at the 2-week time point. Clones were called with MiXCR by TCRdb after fastp trimmed the public reads at Q25, and only in-frame beta chains were retained. Entries are consolidated by CDR3 protein sequence, retaining the most common genes and DNA. Clone size and V and J calls follow TCRdb, not the original study. This sample gives around 120,000 distinct CDR3 sequences in total; roughly 13% of them show up just once. The ten largest clones add up to around 2.7% of the sample.

This specimen's time point label, interpreted: pre-sensitization, week 0. The treatment or condition label of this sample denotes: therapeutic diphenylcyclopropenone sensitization with weekly scalp DPC. Blood at each patch-test visit was drawn before the patch test was applied. Patients were considered eligible if aged 18 to 70, diagnosed with alopecia and deemed suitable for DPC therapy, and patients were excluded if pregnant. Total RNA was extracted from unfractionated whole blood that had been collected in Tempus Blood RNA tubes. The sample originates from a study of human T cells and chemical hapten exposure (dated by TCRdb to the early 2020s). About the full investigation: For sensitization, 2% DPC in acetone was applied to a roughly 2 cm by roughly 2 cm area of upper inner arm skin. Weekly therapeutic DPC doses were additionally applied to the scalp of patients throughout the approximately 24-week study period. Patch testing on the upper back used Finn chambers containing 0.01% DPC, with scoring done after 6 days according to International Contact Dermatitis Research Group standards. The mostly female patient cohort included alopecia areata with under or over 50% scalp involvement, alopecia totalis and alopecia universalis. Libraries were pooled for sequencing, and variation in per-sample TCR yields was attributed mainly to small differences in library volumes within the pool. Peripheral blood TCR repertoire changes were tracked in vivo in alopecia patients during primary and secondary sensitization to the hapten diphenylcyclopropenone (DPC). Patient blood was sampled pre-sensitization (week 0) and at 2, 6 and about 24 weeks after DPC sensitization. For TCR sequencing, blood came from 25 to 35 alopecia patients at anywhere from one to four time points (pre-sensitization, 2, 6 and 24 weeks).

What the authors observed across the whole study: The number of PT1 expanded TCRs positively correlated with patch test score, significant at thresholds 8, 16 and 32 but not 4. Expanded TCRs formed significantly more large CDR3 similarity clusters than pre-sensitization or healthy control sets, consistent with antigen-driven responses. After repeated subsampling, the strength of the expansion versus patch-test correlation and the threshold at which it became significant changed. Because all patients had alopecia, a presumed autoimmune disease, the immune response of the patients might differ from that of healthy individuals. DPC sensitization did not change the number of TCRs with a frequency above 1 in 1000, and there was no evidence of changes in global repertoire structure.

The receptor's source is a woman younger than 30 with alopecia areata. Some clones in this sample may be carry-over from other donors' samples. The sequences come from whole blood, collected in connection with sensitization to the hapten diphenylcyclopropenone (DPC).

The sequenced DNA is TGTGCCAGTAAACGGTCGGCAAGTTATGGCTACACCTTC. Translation gives CASKRSASYGYTF. In this chain, TRBV19 is recombined with TRBJ1-2, with no confidently assigned D gene. V is reduced by 7 bases and J by 5 bases, leaving a spacing of 14 bases between them. From a lookup of the germline V gene (reference sequence), CDR1 and CDR2 are LNHDA and SQIVND. From cysteine to phenylalanine, the CDR3 is 13 amino acids long. Of the read, only the CDR3 DNA is kept; its 39 bases are in frame from base 1.